Listed below are T cell receptor beta chains from one sample, sequenced in a study of T cell clonotyping in hematopoietic cell transplantation. Sequencing used immunoSEQ multiplex PCR; TCRdb keeps in-frame clones, though not all of them. The sample shows tens of thousands of clones, 95% of them seen only once. Material: peripheral blood mononuclear cells, obtained before stem cell transplant. Receptor source: a man aged 35-49 years with chronic myeloid leukemia. Some clones in this sample may be carry-over from other donors' samples. Both conserved end residues are part of each CDR3. D genes are given only for firm matches. Rows give clone size only sometimes, using once, few, many, or a class for an expanded clone.

j_call | d_call | clone_size | v_call | cdr3_aa | cdr3_nt
TRBJ1-1 | TRBD1 | - | TRBV7-9 | CASSAWTGEAFF | TGTGCCAGCAGCGCCTGGACAGGGGAAGCTTTCTTT
TRBJ2-1 | TRBD1 | - | TRBV5-4 | CASSPLAGTGNEQFF | TGTGCCAGCAGCCCTCTGGCCGGGACAGGCAATGAGCAGTTCTTC
TRBJ2-4 | TRBD2 | - | TRBV30 | CAWSPVGLAGFLAKNIQYF | TGTGCCTGGAGTCCCGTTGGACTAGCGGGGTTCCTAGCCAAAAACATTCAGTACTTC
TRBJ1-2 | TRBD1 | - | TRBV29-1 | CSVIQGAIYGYTF | TGCAGCGTCATCCAGGGGGCTATCTATGGCTACACCTTC
TRBJ1-1 | TRBD1 | - | TRBV7-2 | CASSFGQGNTEAFF | TGTGCCAGCAGCTTCGGACAGGGGAACACTGAAGCTTTCTTT
TRBJ1-2 | - | - | TRBV4-1 | CASRSFRDISPHGYTF | TGCGCCAGCAGGTCTTTCCGGGACATCAGCCCCCATGGCTACACCTTC
TRBJ2-2 | - | - | TRBV6-4 | CASSDREHTGELFF | TGTGCCAGCAGTGACAGGGAGCACACCGGGGAGCTGTTTTTT
TRBJ1-1 | - | - | TRBV7-2 | CASREGLNTEAFF | TGTGCCAGCAGAGAGGGATTGAACACTGAAGCTTTCTTT
TRBJ1-6 | - | - | TRBV7-6 | CASSLDLDSALHF | TGTGCCAGCAGCTTAGATCTAGACTCGGCCCTCCACTTT
TRBJ2-2 | TRBD2 | - | TRBV2 | CASSETGGGELFF | TGTGCCAGCAGTGAAACGGGGGGCGGGGAGCTGTTTTTT
TRBJ2-7 | - | - | TRBV6-5 | CASSYKLSGPYEQYF | TGTGCCAGCAGTTACAAGCTTTCGGGACCCTACGAGCAGTACTTC
TRBJ2-3 | - | - | TRBV30 | CAWRGVSATQYF | TGTGCCTGGAGAGGCGTGTCAGCCACGCAGTATTTT
TRBJ2-5 | - | - | TRBV5-6 | CASSYRGKTQYF | TGTGCCAGCAGCTATCGGGGGAAGACCCAGTACTTC
TRBJ1-6 | - | few | TRBV2 | CASSDLRNSPLHF | TGTGCCAGCAGTGACCTGAGAAATTCACCCCTCCACTTT
TRBJ2-7 | - | - | TRBV4-3 | CASSQVRESEQYF | TGCGCCAGCAGCCAAGTCCGGGAATCCGAGCAGTACTTC
TRBJ1-5 | TRBD1 | few | TRBV7-9 | CASSLDEGAYQPQHF | TGTGCCAGCAGCTTAGATGAGGGGGCGTATCAGCCCCAGCATTTT
TRBJ1-2 | TRBD1 | - | TRBV19 | CASSIEGQTPYGYTF | TGTGCCAGTAGTATAGAGGGACAGACCCCTTATGGCTACACCTTC
TRBJ1-5 | - | - | TRBV30 | CAWSGQSNQPQHF | TGTGCCTGGAGTGGACAAAGCAATCAGCCCCAGCATTTT
TRBJ2-2 | TRBD2 | - | TRBV9 | CASSVGGDGGELFF | TGTGCCAGCAGCGTGGGAGGGGATGGCGGGGAGCTGTTTTTT
TRBJ2-7 | - | - | TRBV19 | CASSLNYEQYF | TGTGCCAGTAGCCTCAACTACGAGCAGTACTTC
TRBJ2-5 | - | - | TRBV4-2 | CASSQKETQYF | TGTGCCAGCAGCCAAAAGGAGACCCAGTACTTC
TRBJ2-7 | TRBD1 | - | TRBV7-9 | CASSPGDRGPYEQYF | TGTGCCAGCAGCCCAGGGGACAGGGGACCTTACGAGCAGTACTTC
TRBJ2-4 | - | - | TRBV6-5 | CASSSSGPIAKNIQYF | TGTGCCAGCAGTTCCTCAGGCCCCATAGCCAAAAACATTCAGTACTTC
TRBJ1-3 | TRBD1 | once | TRBV5-1 | CASSLVDRGVSGNTIYF | TGCGCCAGCAGCTTGGTGGACAGGGGGGTCTCTGGAAACACCATATATTTT
TRBJ1-3 | - | - | TRBV5-1 | CASSLGQHSSGNTIYF | TGCGCCAGCAGCTTGGGGCAGCACAGCTCTGGAAACACCATATATTTT
TRBJ1-1 | - | - | TRBV5-1 | CASSLLRWSTEAFF | TGCGCCAGCAGCTTATTGCGGTGGAGCACTGAAGCTTTCTTT
TRBJ1-6 | - | - | TRBV5-3 | CARSYWRRFAGDRSPLHF | TGTGCCAGAAGCTACTGGAGGAGGTTTGCGGGGGATCGCTCACCCCTCCACTTT
TRBJ1-3 | TRBD1 | once | TRBV2 | CATNPNRGGNTIYF | TGTGCCACAAATCCAAACAGGGGAGGAAACACCATATATTTT
TRBJ1-1 | - | - | TRBV7-6 | CASSPSPGLNTEAFF | TGTGCCAGCAGCCCCAGCCCAGGGTTGAACACTGAAGCTTTCTTT
TRBJ1-2 | - | - | TRBV6-5 | CASMNTGPNYGYTF | TGTGCCAGCATGAACACAGGGCCTAACTATGGCTACACCTTC
TRBJ2-7 | - | once | TRBV13 | CASSRGRPLSYEQYF | TGTGCCAGCAGCCGTGGACGGCCTTTATCCTACGAGCAGTACTTC
TRBJ2-3 | - | - | TRBV7-2 | CASSLSGSQNTQYF | TGTGCCAGCAGCTTATCAGGGTCCCAGAATACGCAGTATTTT
TRBJ1-2 | TRBD1 | - | TRBV30 | CAWSQGGRGYGYTF | TGTGCCTGGAGTCAGGGGGGCAGAGGCTATGGCTACACCTTC
TRBJ2-7 | - | few | TRBV5-5 | CASSLVGRSYEQYF | TGTGCCAGCAGCTTGGTGGGGCGGTCCTACGAGCAGTACTTC
TRBJ1-5 | - | - | TRBV2 | CASSEGWNQPQHF | TGTGCCAGCAGTGAAGGTTGGAATCAGCCCCAGCATTTT
TRBJ2-5 | - | - | TRBV11-3 | CASRDLRDMEETQYF | TGTGCCAGCAGAGATTTAAGGGACATGGAGGAGACCCAGTACTTC
TRBJ1-5 | - | - | TRBV21-1 | CASSHGGLTGDQPQHF | TGTGCCAGCAGCCATGGGGGACTAACTGGGGATCAGCCCCAGCATTTT
TRBJ2-3 | - | - | TRBV5-6 | CASSLVGGRGTDTQYF | TGTGCCAGCAGCTTGGTCGGGGGGCGGGGAACAGATACGCAGTATTTT
TRBJ2-5 | - | - | TRBV7-2 | CASSSTGYETQYF | TGTGCCAGCAGCTCCACAGGGTACGAGACCCAGTACTTC
TRBJ1-5 | TRBD1 | - | TRBV19 | CATRGGRQGSGNQPQHF | TGTGCCACTAGGGGGGGGAGACAGGGATCGGGCAATCAGCCCCAGCATTTT
TRBJ2-7 | TRBD1 | - | TRBV6-1 | CASSGAVTGGEQYF | TGTGCCAGCAGTGGCGCGGTGACAGGGGGCGAGCAGTACTTC
TRBJ2-2 | - | - | TRBV6-6 | CASSSRGKGVTGELFF | TGTGCCAGCAGCTCCCGGGGCAAAGGCGTCACCGGGGAGCTGTTTTTT
TRBJ2-7 | - | - | TRBV6-6 | CASSYVRGGEQYF | TGTGCCAGCAGTTACGTCAGGGGGGGCGAGCAGTACTTC
TRBJ2-7 | - | - | TRBV18 | CASSPNPKDNEQYF | TGTGCCAGCTCACCTAACCCCAAGGACAACGAGCAGTACTTC
TRBJ1-2 | TRBD1 | - | TRBV6-1 | CASQDRANLPYTF | TGTGCCAGCCAGGACAGGGCAAACCTCCCATACACCTTC
TRBJ1-2 | - | - | TRBV6-5 | CASSSPGGYGYTF | TGTGCCAGCAGTTCTCCGGGTGGCTATGGCTACACCTTC
TRBJ1-2 | - | once | TRBV4-3 | CASSQDQAAYGYTF | TGCGCCAGCAGCCAAGATCAGGCAGCATATGGCTACACCTTC
TRBJ1-5 | - | - | TRBV6-1 | CASSAGINSNQPQHF | TGTGCCAGCAGTGCCGGGATTAATAGCAATCAGCCCCAGCATTTT
TRBJ2-5 | - | - | TRBV2 | CASSELALQETQYF | TGTGCCAGCAGTGAGCTAGCACTCCAAGAGACCCAGTACTTC
TRBJ2-2 | - | - | TRBV9 | CASSLLGRYFTGELFF | TGTGCCAGCAGCCTCCTAGGCCGATATTTTACCGGGGAGCTGTTTTTT
TRBJ1-2 | - | - | TRBV14 | CASSRLSPGGDGYTF | TGTGCCAGCAGCCGATTATCCCCTGGCGGGGATGGCTACACCTTC
TRBJ2-7 | TRBD1 | - | TRBV5-8 | CASSLQGGYEQYF | TGTGCCAGCAGCTTACAGGGGGGCTACGAGCAGTACTTC
TRBJ2-1 | - | once | TRBV4-3 | CASSLSRTTGNEQFF | TGCGCCAGCAGCCTATCCAGGACTACTGGCAATGAGCAGTTCTTC
TRBJ2-3 | - | - | TRBV5-6 | CASSRGDTQYF | TGTGCCAGCAGCCGCGGGGATACGCAGTATTTT
TRBJ1-2 | - | - | TRBV4-1 | CASSQVQGANYGYTF | TGCGCCAGCAGCCAAGTACAGGGTGCTAACTATGGCTACACCTTC